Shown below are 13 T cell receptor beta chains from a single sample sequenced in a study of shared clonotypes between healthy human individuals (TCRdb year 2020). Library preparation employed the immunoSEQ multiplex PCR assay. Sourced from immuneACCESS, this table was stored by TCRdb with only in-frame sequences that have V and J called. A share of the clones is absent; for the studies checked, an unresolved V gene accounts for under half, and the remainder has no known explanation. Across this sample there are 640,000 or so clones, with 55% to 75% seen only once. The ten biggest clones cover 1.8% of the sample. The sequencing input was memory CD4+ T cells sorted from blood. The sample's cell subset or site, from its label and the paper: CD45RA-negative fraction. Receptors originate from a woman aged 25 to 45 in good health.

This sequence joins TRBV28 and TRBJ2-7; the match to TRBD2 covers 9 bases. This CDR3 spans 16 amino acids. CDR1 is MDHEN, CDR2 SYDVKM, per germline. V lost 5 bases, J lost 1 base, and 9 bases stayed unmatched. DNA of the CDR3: TGTGCCAGCAGTCCAGAGGCAGCGGGAGGATCCTACGAGCAGTACTTC. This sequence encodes CASSPEAAGGSYEQYF.

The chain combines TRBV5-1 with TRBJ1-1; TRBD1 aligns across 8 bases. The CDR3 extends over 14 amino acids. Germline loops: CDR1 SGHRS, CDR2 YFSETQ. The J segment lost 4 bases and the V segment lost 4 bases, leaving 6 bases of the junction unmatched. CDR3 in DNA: TGCGCCAGCAGCCCGGGACAGGACGGCACTGAAGCTTTCTTT. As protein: CASSPGQDGTEAFF.

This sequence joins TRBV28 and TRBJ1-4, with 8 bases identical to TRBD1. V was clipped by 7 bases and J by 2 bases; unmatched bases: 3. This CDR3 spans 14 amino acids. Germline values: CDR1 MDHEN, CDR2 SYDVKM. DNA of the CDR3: TGTGCCAGCACCTCAGGGGGCACTAATGAAAAACTGTTTTTT. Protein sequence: CASTSGGTNEKLFF.

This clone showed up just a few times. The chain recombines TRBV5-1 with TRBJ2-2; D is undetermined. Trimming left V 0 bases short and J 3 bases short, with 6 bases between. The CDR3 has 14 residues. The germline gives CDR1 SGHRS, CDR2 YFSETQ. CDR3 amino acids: CASSLGHDTGELFF. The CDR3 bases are TGCGCCAGCAGCTTGGGACACGACACCGGGGAGCTGTTTTTT.

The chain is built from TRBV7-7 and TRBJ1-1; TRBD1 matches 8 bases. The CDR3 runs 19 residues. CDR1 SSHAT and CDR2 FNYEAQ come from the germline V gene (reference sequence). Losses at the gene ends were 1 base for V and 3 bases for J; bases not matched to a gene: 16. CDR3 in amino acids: CASSLVVGRAGGPYTEAFF. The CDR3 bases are TGTGCCAGCAGCTTAGTTGTAGGGAGGGCAGGGGGCCCTTACACTGAAGCTTTCTTT.

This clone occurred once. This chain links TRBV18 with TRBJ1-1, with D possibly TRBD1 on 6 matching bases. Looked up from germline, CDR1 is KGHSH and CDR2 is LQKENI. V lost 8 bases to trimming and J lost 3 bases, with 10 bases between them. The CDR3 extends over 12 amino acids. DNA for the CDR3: TGTGCCAGCGACGACAGGTACACTGAAGCTTTCTTT. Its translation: CASDDRYTEAFF.

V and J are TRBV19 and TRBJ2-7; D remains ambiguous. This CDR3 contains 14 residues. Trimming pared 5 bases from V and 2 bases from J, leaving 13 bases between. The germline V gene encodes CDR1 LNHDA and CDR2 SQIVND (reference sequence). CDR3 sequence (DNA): TGTGCCAGTAGTCGCCGTGTCCCACCCTACGAGCAGTACTTC. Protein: CASSRRVPPYEQYF.

CDR3 DNA: TGCGCCAGCAGCTTCGACAGGGTCACTGAAGCTTTCTTT. Amino acid sequence: CASSFDRVTEAFF. The V gene is TRBV5-1, the J gene TRBJ1-1; 7 nucleotides match TRBD1. CDR1 and CDR2 (germline): SGHRS, YFSETQ. The V gene end was trimmed by 2 bases and the J gene end by 4 bases; junction bases not matched to a gene: 2. The length of the CDR3 is 13 residues.

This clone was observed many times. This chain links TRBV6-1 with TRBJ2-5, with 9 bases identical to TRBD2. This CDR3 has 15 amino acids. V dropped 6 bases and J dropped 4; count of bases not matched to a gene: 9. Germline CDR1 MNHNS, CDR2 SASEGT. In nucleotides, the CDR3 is TGTGCCAGCAGAGCTTTGCTAGCGGGATCAGAGACCCAGTACTTC. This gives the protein CASRALLAGSETQYF.

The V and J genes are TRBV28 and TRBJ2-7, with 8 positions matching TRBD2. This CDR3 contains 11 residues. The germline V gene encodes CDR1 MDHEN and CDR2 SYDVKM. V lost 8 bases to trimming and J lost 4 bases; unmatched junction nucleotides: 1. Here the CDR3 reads CASASGYEQYF. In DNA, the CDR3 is TGTGCCAGCGCTAGCGGGTACGAGCAGTACTTC.

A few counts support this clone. The CDR3 region has the DNA TGTGCCAGCAGCTTGGGGGACAGGGTTAAATATGGCTACACCTTC. Residues: CASSLGDRVKYGYTF. The chain combines TRBV5-6 with TRBJ1-2; TRBD1 matches 9 bases. J was trimmed by 5 bases and V by 0 bases; bases with no gene match: 5. Germline CDR1 reads SGHDT; CDR2 reads YYEEEE. The CDR3 loop spans 15 amino acids.

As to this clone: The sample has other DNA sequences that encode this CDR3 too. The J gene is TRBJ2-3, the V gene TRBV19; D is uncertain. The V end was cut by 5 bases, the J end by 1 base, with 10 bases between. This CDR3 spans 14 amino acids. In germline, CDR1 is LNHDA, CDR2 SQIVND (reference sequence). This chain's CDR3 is CASSDGGGTDTQYF. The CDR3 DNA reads TGTGCCAGTAGTGACGGCGGCGGCACAGATACGCAGTATTTT.

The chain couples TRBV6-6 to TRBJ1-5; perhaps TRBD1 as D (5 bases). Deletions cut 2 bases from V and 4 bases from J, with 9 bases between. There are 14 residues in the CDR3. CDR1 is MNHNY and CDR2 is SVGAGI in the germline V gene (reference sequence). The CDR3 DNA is TGTGCCAGCAGTTACGTAGGGGCAAATCAGCCCCAGCATTTT. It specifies CASSYVGANQPQHF.